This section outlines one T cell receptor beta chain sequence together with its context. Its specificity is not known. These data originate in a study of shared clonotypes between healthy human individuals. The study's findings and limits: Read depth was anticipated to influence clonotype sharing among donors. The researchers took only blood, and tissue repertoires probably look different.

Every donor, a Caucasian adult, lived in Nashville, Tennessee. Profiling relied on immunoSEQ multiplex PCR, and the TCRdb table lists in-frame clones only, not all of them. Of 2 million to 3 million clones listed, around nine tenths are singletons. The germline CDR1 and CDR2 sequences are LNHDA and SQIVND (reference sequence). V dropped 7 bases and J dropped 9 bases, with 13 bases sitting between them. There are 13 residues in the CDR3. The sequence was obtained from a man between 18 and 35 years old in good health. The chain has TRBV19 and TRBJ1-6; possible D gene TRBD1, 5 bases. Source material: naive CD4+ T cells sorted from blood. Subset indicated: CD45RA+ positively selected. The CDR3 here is CASKGVGSSPLHF. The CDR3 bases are TGTGCCAGTAAAGGGGTTGGAAGTTCACCCCTCCACTTT. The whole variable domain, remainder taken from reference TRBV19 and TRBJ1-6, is DGGITQSPKYLFRKEGQNVTLSCEQNLNHDAMYWYRQDPGQGLRLIYYSQIVNDFQKGDIAEGYSVSREKKESFPLTVTSAQKNPTAFYLCASKGVGSSPLHFGNGTRLTVT.